Each of the 29 T cell receptor beta chains below was sequenced from the same sample in a study of response to subunit inactivated influenza vaccine. TCRdb re-derived calls from the RT-PCR reads in MiXCR, one entry per CDR3 protein. The repertoire holds hundreds of thousands of distinct CDR3 sequences, with roughly a fifth as singletons. This material consisted of PBMCs from blood, taken approximately 20 months after vaccination. These receptor sequences come from a man aged 45 to 70 who received an inactivated influenza vaccine.

This clonotype has just a few counts. V is TRBV6-1 and J is TRBJ2-1; D might be TRBD2 (6 bases). With 6 bases removed from V and 4 bases from J, the gap between germline ends came to 16 bases. Germline V lookup: CDR1 MNHNS, CDR2 SASEGT. The CDR3 extends over 15 amino acids. The CDR3 here is CASRTGLDPYNEQFF. CDR3 nucleotides: TGTGCCAGCAGAACGGGACTTGACCCGTACAATGAGCAGTTCTTC.

The gene calls are TRBV20-1 and TRBJ2-5; 9 positions match TRBD1. J was trimmed by 5 bases and V by 3 bases; bases with no gene match: 7. CDR3 size: 14 residues. Germline V lookup: CDR1 DFQATT, CDR2 SNEGSKA (reference sequence). CDR3 nucleotide sequence: TGCAGTGCTAGGTCAACAGGGGGCTCTGAGACCCAGTACTTC. Protein sequence: CSARSTGGSETQYF.

J is TRBJ2-7 and V is TRBV20-1, with D maybe TRBD2 (7 bases). CDR3 size: 13 residues. The V end lost 1 base, the J end lost 5 bases, and 12 bases lay between the germline ends. Germline-derived CDR1 and CDR2 are DFQATT and SNEGSKA (reference sequence). CDR3 sequence: CSARASGGHEQYF. The CDR3 DNA is TGCAGTGCTAGAGCTTCGGGGGGCCACGAGCAGTACTTC.

The chain is built from TRBV30 and TRBJ2-7; D call uncertain. V dropped 0 bases and J dropped 6 bases, with 9 bases sitting between them. The CDR3 is 12 residues long. Germline V gene sequence: CDR1 GTSNPN, CDR2 SVGIG (reference sequence). This CDR3 reads CAWSVISSEQYF. DNA of the CDR3: TGTGCCTGGAGTGTAATCAGTTCCGAGCAGTACTTC.

The chain recombines TRBV29-1 with TRBJ2-7, with 7 nucleotides matching TRBD1. The CDR3 sequence is 12 residues long. The V segment lost 7 bases and the J segment 4 bases; nucleotides outside the gene matches: 7. Germline values: CDR1 SQVTM, CDR2 ANQGSEA. CDR3 DNA sequence: TGCAGCGCCGGGGACAGTCCTTACGAGCAGTACTTC. Translated: CSAGDSPYEQYF.

This clonotype was found a few times. J is TRBJ1-4 and V is TRBV6-1; 7 nucleotides align to TRBD1. This CDR3 is built from 13 residues. Germline CDR1 and CDR2: MNHNS and SASEGT. V lost 8 bases, J lost 7 bases, and 7 bases stayed unmatched. CDR3 protein: CASWRGRGEKLFF. Written as DNA, the CDR3 is TGTGCCAGCTGGAGGGGGCGCGGTGAAAAACTGTTTTTT.

This clonotype was seen a few times. This sequence joins TRBV12-3 or TRBV12-4 and TRBJ2-7, with D tentatively TRBD1 (5 bases). This CDR3 spans 17 amino acids. The V end was cut by 1 base, the J end by 5 bases, with 21 bases between. This CDR3 is CASSLGVGAGRLDEQYF. DNA of the CDR3: TGTGCCAGCAGTTTAGGTGTAGGGGCAGGGCGTCTGGACGAGCAGTACTTC.

CDR3 sequence: CATRSSPASGQETQYF. CDR3 coding DNA: TGTGCCACCAGAAGTTCCCCCGCTAGCGGCCAAGAGACCCAGTACTTC. V and J are TRBV15 and TRBJ2-5, with TRBD2 identical over 7 bases. J gave up 1 base and V 6 bases, and 11 bases lay outside the gene matches. The length of the CDR3 is 16 residues. Germline CDR1 reads LNHNV; CDR2 reads YYDKDF (reference sequence). Looking up the rest from reference TRBV15 and TRBJ2-5 gives the full variable domain: DAMVIQNPRYQVTQFGKPVTLSCSQTLNHNVMYWYQQKSSQAPKLLFHYYDKDFNNEADTPDNFQSRRPNTSFCFLDIRSPGLGDTAMYLCATRSSPASGQETQYFGPGTRLLVL.

This clonotype was detected a few times. The chain combines TRBV29-1 with TRBJ1-1; D not certain. CDR3 length equals 11 residues. Germline assignment: CDR1 SQVTM and CDR2 ANQGSEA. V shed 2 bases and J shed 7 bases, with 8 bases lying between them. The CDR3 nucleotides read TGCAGCGTTGAATCCCGGGGTGAAGCTTTCTTT. This gives the protein CSVESRGEAFF.

The chain employs TRBV19 and TRBJ1-6; unclear D gene. V was cut by 7 bases and J by 8 bases, with 12 bases left in between. Germline-derived CDR1 and CDR2 are LNHDA and SQIVND (reference sequence). This CDR3 spans 13 amino acids. DNA for the CDR3: TGTGCCAGTACATATGGGCCGGATTCACCCCTCCACTTT. It codes for CASTYGPDSPLHF.

This clonotype was counted a few times. This sequence joins TRBV14 and TRBJ1-3, with D hard to call. The CDR3 is made up of 15 amino acids. The V end was cut by 1 base, the J end by 7 bases, with 14 bases between. From germline, CDR1 is SGHDN and CDR2 FVKESK. CDR3 coding DNA: TGTGCCAGCAGCCAAGGGTCGTCGTTCGGGAACACCATATATTTT. It yields the protein CASSQGSSFGNTIYF.

There are a few counts of this clonotype. This sequence joins TRBV6-5 and TRBJ1-1, with 8 bases that match TRBD1. The ends lost 0 bases at V and 7 bases at J; junction bases unmatched: 7. This CDR3 is 15 amino acids long. Germline V gives CDR1 MNHEY, CDR2 SVGAGI. The CDR3 protein is CASSYSGQGRVEAFF. For the CDR3, the DNA is TGTGCCAGCAGTTACTCCGGACAGGGCAGAGTTGAAGCTTTCTTT.

This clonotype has just a few counts. The rearrangement uses TRBV4-3 and TRBJ2-5; no definite D call. Trimming removed 0 bases at V and 5 bases at J, with 22 bases between. CDR3 length equals 18 residues. CDR1 is LGHNA, CDR2 YSLEER, per germline. This CDR3 is CASSQDRGTSGRGETQYF. The CDR3 DNA follows: TGCGCCAGCAGCCAAGATAGAGGAACCAGTGGGCGAGGTGAGACCCAGTACTTC.

This clonotype was detected only a few times. The chain carries TRBV18 and TRBJ2-7; the D gene is possibly TRBD2 (5 bases). The ends were cut back, 3 bases at V and 5 bases at J, with 20 bases in the middle. This CDR3 has 16 amino acids. In germline, CDR1 is KGHSH, CDR2 LQKENI. The CDR3 DNA sequence: TGTGCCAGCTCACCGACGGGAAGCGGAACCGCCCACGAGCAGTACTTC. Amino acid sequence: CASSPTGSGTAHEQYF.

This clonotype has at least ten counts. The chain has TRBV5-1 and TRBJ2-2; 8 bases align to TRBD2. The germline V gene encodes CDR1 SGHRS and CDR2 YFSETQ. V was clipped by 4 bases and J by 5 bases; unmatched bases: 7. CDR3 length: 15 amino acids. DNA of the CDR3: TGCGCCAGCAGCCCGGGGGGGCCTACAACCGGGGAGCTGTTTTTT. Its translation is CASSPGGPTTGELFF.

The chain joins TRBV4-3 to TRBJ2-7; 7 bases are a match to TRBD1. The germline V gene has CDR1 LGHNA and CDR2 YSLEER. The CDR3 loop spans 17 amino acids. V dropped 0 bases and J dropped 0; count of bases not matched to a gene: 8. The CDR3 sequence is CASSQDVWDRSSYEQYF. The CDR3 DNA follows: TGCGCCAGCAGCCAAGATGTATGGGACAGAAGCTCCTACGAGCAGTACTTC.

This clonotype came up many times. At one end, the junction sequence differs from germline, possibly due to a read error. The J gene is TRBJ1-1, the V gene TRBV12-3 or TRBV12-4; D gene ambiguous. The CDR3 is made up of 13 amino acids. The CDR3 sequence is CASTLRVAGEAFF. Written as DNA, the CDR3 is TGTGCCAGCACTTTACGTGTAGCGGGGGAAGCTTTCTTT.

This clonotype was observed many times. The chain employs TRBV24-1 and TRBJ2-3, with D possibly being TRBD2 (6 bases). CDR1 is KGHDR, CDR2 SFDVKD, per germline. The CDR3 has 16 residues. The V gene lost 4 bases and the J gene lost 1 base, with 14 bases spanning the gap. CDR3 region: CATSDPGEKGTDTQYF. CDR3 nucleotides: TGTGCCACCAGTGACCCGGGAGAAAAGGGCACAGATACGCAGTATTTT.

This clonotype was seen a few times. V is TRBV15 and J is TRBJ1-1; D not certain. The CDR3 is 15 amino acids. Germline V CDR1 and CDR2: LNHNV, YYDKDF (reference sequence). V was shortened by 0 bases and J by 1 base, with 9 bases between the two germline ends. The CDR3 nucleotides read TGTGCCACCAGCAGAGAGTTTGGGAGGAACACTGAAGCTTTCTTT. Translated: CATSREFGRNTEAFF.

In this sample, this clonotype turned up a few times. The gene calls are TRBV10-3 and TRBJ2-2; TRBD2 aligns across 11 bases. The trim removed 8 bases at V and 6 bases at J, leaving 11 bases unmatched. CDR1 is ENHRY, CDR2 SYGVKD, per germline. The CDR3 extends over 16 amino acids. CDR3 in amino acids: CAIQTSGGSFAGELFF. The CDR3 DNA reads TGTGCCATCCAAACTAGCGGGGGTTCCTTCGCCGGGGAGCTGTTTTTT.

This clonotype was seen a few times. The gene calls are TRBV5-1 and TRBJ2-2, with a tentative D call TRBD1 (6 bases). V was shortened by 1 base and J by 2 bases, with 9 bases between the two germline ends. Germline assignment: CDR1 SGHRS and CDR2 YFSETQ. This CDR3 is 15 amino acids long. In nucleotides, the CDR3 is TGCGCCAGCAGCTTGTTACAGGGAAACACCGGGGAGCTGTTTTTT. Amino acid sequence: CASSLLQGNTGELFF.

Only a few counts were recorded for this clonotype. The J gene is TRBJ2-6, the V gene TRBV7-6, with unresolved D. Germline assignment: CDR1 SGHVS and CDR2 FNYEAQ. The CDR3 loop spans 15 amino acids. V was pared by 6 bases and J by 0 bases, with 9 bases between. The CDR3 protein is CASSVDPSGANVLTF. The CDR3 DNA follows: TGTGCCAGCAGTGTTGATCCCTCTGGGGCCAACGTCCTGACTTTC.

Points on this clonotype: A much larger clone lies one base from this, so it may be a read error. The chain couples TRBV11-2 to TRBJ1-5; D gene ambiguous. CDR3 length: 13 residues. Germline V gives CDR1 SGHAT, CDR2 FQNNGV. Written as DNA, the CDR3 is TGTGCCAGCAGCTTGGGCAGAACTCAGGCCCAGCATTTT. As protein: CASSLGRTQAQHF.

This clonotype was detected only a few times. This chain joins TRBV4-1 and TRBJ1-5; D not resolved. Trimming pared 3 bases from V and 5 bases from J, leaving 14 bases between. The CDR3 is made up of 15 amino acids. Germline V gene sequence: CDR1 MGHRA, CDR2 YSYEKL. The CDR3 loop is CASSQQEGQDQPQHF. CDR3 DNA: TGCGCCAGCAGCCAGCAAGAGGGTCAGGATCAGCCCCAGCATTTT.

The V call is TRBV28, the J call TRBJ2-5, with D perhaps TRBD2 (6 bases). The germline CDR1 and CDR2 sequences are MDHEN and SYDVKM. V gave up 4 bases and J gave up 6 bases, with 15 bases separating them. The CDR3 has 14 amino acids. DNA for the CDR3: TGTGCCAGCAGTTCCCGGGAGTTAGTGAAGACCCAGTACTTC. Translation gives CASSSRELVKTQYF.

This clonotype was seen repeatedly, ten times or more. V usage is TRBV15 and J usage is TRBJ1-5; unclear D gene. V lost 0 bases to trimming and J lost 6 bases, with 6 bases between them. From germline, CDR1 is LNHNV and CDR2 YYDKDF (reference sequence). The CDR3 length is 13 residues. This CDR3 reads CATSRDRAQPQHF. CDR3 coding DNA: TGTGCCACCAGCAGAGATCGGGCTCAGCCCCAGCATTTT.

The chain combines TRBV5-4 with TRBJ1-2; D is ambiguous. There are 13 residues in the CDR3. CDR1 and CDR2 (germline): SGHNT, YYREEE (reference sequence). The V end lost 0 bases, the J end lost 4 bases, and 7 bases lay between the germline ends. The CDR3, as DNA: TGTGCCAGCAGCTTGGACAGTGGCTATGGCTACACCTTC. This sequence encodes CASSLDSGYGYTF.

The chain combines TRBV4-2 with TRBJ1-2; 7 nucleotides line up with TRBD1. This CDR3 has 14 amino acids. V trimming: 1 base; J trimming: 5 bases; junction bases outside the gene matches: 4. Germline assignment: CDR1 LGHNA and CDR2 YNFKEQ. In DNA, the CDR3 is TGTGCCAGCAGCCAAGCCCGACAGGGATATGGCTACACCTTC. Protein product: CASSQARQGYGYTF.

V gene TRBV10-3 combines with J gene TRBJ1-3; D uncertain. Deletions cut 0 bases from V and 0 bases from J, with 12 bases between. Per the germline V gene, CDR1 is ENHRY and CDR2 is SYGVKD. The CDR3 contains 17 residues. The CDR3 spells CAISESMTWISGNTIYF. The CDR3 DNA reads TGTGCCATCAGTGAGTCGATGACATGGATCTCTGGAAACACCATATATTTT.